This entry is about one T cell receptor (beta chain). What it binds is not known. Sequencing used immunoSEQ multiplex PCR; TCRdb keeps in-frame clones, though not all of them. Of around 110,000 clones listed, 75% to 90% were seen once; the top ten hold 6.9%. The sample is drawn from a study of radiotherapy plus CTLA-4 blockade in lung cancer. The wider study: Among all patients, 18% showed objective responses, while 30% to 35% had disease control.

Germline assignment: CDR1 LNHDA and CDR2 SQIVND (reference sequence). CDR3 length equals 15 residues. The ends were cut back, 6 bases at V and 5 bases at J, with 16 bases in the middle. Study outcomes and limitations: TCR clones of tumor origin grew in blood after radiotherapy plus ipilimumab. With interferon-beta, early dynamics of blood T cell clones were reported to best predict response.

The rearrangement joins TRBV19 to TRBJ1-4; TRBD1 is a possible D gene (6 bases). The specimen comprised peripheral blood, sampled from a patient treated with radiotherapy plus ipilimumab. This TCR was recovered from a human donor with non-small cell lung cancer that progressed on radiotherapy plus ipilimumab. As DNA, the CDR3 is TGTGCCAGTAGCGTAACAGGGTCGAGGAATGAAAAACTGTTTTTT. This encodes CASSVTGSRNEKLFF.